A single T cell receptor beta chain is shown here with its context. Its antigen is not known. Lysates of CMV-infected fibroblasts at 8 to 10 ug/mL stimulated these cells. Memory cells lacking CD40L and CD69 with high CD45RO were sorted. Donors had CD4+ T cell counts above 400 cells/uL and were CMV-seropositive. The sample is drawn from a study of persistence of HIV-infected CD4 T cells. Findings and limits, study-wide: Degenerate expanded CDR3beta sequences were enriched among CMV- and Gag-responding cells. CMV- and Gag-responding cells had lower TCRbeta richness than CD3/CD28-responding cells.

The libraries were made with immunoSEQ version 4 in survey mode. Template was genomic DNA at around 9.3 ng/uL, with up to roughly 1 ug used per sample. Measured with immunoSEQ multiplex PCR; TCRdb has only the in-frame clones, and not every one. The table records 35,000 to 40,000 clones, around 80% of them present only once. V gave up 5 bases and J gave up 6 bases, with 17 bases separating them. This CDR3 has 14 residues. CDR1 is LGHNT and CDR2 is FRNRAP in the germline V gene. The TCR sequence derives from an adult man with HIV who was CMV-seropositive. The source was CD4+ T cells sorted from PBMCs after roughly 17-hour stimulation, collected from a patient who received antiretroviral therapy. V and J are TRBV12-5 and TRBJ2-7; D gene ambiguous. The CDR3 DNA sequence: TGTGCTAGTGGTCCGACGGGCGGCCTTTTCGAGCAGTACTTC. The encoded protein is CASGPTGGLFEQYF.